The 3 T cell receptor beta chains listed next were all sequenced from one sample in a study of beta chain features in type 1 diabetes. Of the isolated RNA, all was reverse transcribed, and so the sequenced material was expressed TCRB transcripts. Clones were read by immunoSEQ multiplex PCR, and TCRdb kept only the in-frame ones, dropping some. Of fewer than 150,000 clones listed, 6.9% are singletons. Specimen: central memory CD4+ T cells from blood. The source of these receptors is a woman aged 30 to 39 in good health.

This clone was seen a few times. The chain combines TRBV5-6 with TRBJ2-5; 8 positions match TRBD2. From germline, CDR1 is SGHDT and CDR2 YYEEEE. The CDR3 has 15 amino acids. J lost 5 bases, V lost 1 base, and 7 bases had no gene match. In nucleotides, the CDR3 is TGTGCCAGCAGCTTGCGTGGGACTAGTTGGGAGACCCAGTACTTC. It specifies CASSLRGTSWETQYF.

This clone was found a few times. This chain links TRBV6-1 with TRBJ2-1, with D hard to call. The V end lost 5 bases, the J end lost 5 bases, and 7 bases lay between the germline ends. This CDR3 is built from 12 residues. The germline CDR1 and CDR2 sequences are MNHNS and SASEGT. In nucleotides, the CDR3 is TGTGCCAGCAGTCGCTCGGACAATGAGCAGTTCTTC. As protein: CASSRSDNEQFF.

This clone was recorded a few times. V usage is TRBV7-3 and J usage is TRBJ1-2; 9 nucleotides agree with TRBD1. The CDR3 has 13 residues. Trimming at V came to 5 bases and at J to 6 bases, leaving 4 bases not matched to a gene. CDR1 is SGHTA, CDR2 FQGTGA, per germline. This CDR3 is CASSPGQGHGYTF. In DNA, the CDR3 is TGTGCCAGCAGCCCCGGACAGGGGCATGGCTACACCTTC.